Below, one T cell receptor (beta chain) is given with its context. Per the germline V gene, CDR1 is SGHNT and CDR2 is YYREEE (reference sequence). The CDR3 consists of 16 residues. V shed 4 bases, J shed 2 bases, and the junction held 6 bases outside the gene matches. The data derive from a study of blood T cell repertoires in COVID-19. Overall study context: Samples came from the United States, Italy and Spain, spanning acute and convalescent COVID-19. Nucleic acid was either cDNA or gDNA, and it came from T cells, B-cell-depleted T cells, or PBMCs.

Profiled with immunoSEQ multiplex PCR; TCRdb holds only in-frame clones, not every one. The sample lists over 95,000 clones; over 70% were seen once. The material sequenced was peripheral blood. This sequence was found in a man over 45 with acute or convalescent COVID-19. The V gene is TRBV5-4, the J gene TRBJ2-3, with 11 bases lining up with TRBD2. DNA for the CDR3: TGTGCCAGCAGCCCGCGACTAGCGGGGATCACAGATACGCAGTATTTT. Amino acid sequence: CASSPRLAGITDTQYF. The full variable domain, rest sourced from reference TRBV5-4 and TRBJ2-3, is ETGVTQSPTHLIKTRGQQVTLRCSSQSGHNTVSWYQQALGQGPQFIFQYYREEENGRGNFPPRFSGLQFPNYSSELNVNALELDDSALYLCASSPRLAGITDTQYFGPGTRLTVL.